Sequencing of this T cell receptor beta chain was carried out in a study of spatial heterogeneity in lung cancer. Study-level information: After resection, follow-up PBMC samples were sequenced when available, at a median of roughly 26 months later.

Per germline, CDR1 MNHEY and CDR2 SVGAGI. The V segment lost 5 bases and the J segment 5 bases; nucleotides outside the gene matches: 11. This CDR3 comprises 16 residues. TCRdb passed the 5' RACE reads through MiXCR, listing each CDR3 protein once. The table lists around 110,000 distinct CDR3 sequences, more than 10% of them singletons, with roughly 15% in the top ten. Time point noted: blood at routine non-recurrence follow-up after resection. Whole RNA obtained from tumor, nontumor lung or frozen PBMC underwent sequencing without sorting. The receptor's source is a male donor with early-stage non-small cell lung cancer. The V gene is TRBV6-5, the J gene TRBJ2-1; TRBD1 matches 8 bases. The sample was PBMCs, taken at follow-up. CDR3 protein: CASSPAQGAPDNEQFF. CDR3 in DNA: TGTGCCAGCAGTCCCGCTCAGGGGGCGCCCGACAATGAGCAGTTCTTC.